The entry that follows covers one TCR beta chain sequence. Assay: immunoSEQ multiplex PCR; the TCRdb copy retains only in-frame clones and omits some. The table includes about 150,000 clones, roughly 90% detected once. The sample originates from a study of blood T cell repertoires in COVID-19. This clonotype originated in a woman in her 50s who had recovered from COVID-19. Sequencing used PBMCs or T cells enriched from blood (not recorded which).

CDR3 sequence (DNA): TGTGCCAGCAGCTTAGCGGCTAGCGGGACCACAGATACGCAGTATTTT. It specifies CASSLAASGTTDTQYF. The V gene is TRBV7-3, the J gene TRBJ2-3; TRBD2 matches 9 bases. CDR3 length equals 16 residues. V was pared by 2 bases and J by 2 bases, with 5 bases of the junction left unmatched. CDR1 and CDR2 (germline): SGHTA, FQGTGA.